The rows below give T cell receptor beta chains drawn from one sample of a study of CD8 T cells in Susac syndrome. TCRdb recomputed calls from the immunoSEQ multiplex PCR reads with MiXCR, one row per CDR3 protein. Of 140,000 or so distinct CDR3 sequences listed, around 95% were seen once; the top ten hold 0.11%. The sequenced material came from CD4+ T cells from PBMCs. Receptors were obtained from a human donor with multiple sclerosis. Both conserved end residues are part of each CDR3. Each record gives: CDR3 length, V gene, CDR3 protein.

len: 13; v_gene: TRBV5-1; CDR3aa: CASSLGRGNEAFF
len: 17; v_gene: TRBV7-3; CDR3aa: CASSFNLRGSGANVLTF
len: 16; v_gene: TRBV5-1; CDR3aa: CASSSKTGTNTGELFF
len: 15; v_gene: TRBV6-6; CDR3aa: CASSYPTGTLSGYTF
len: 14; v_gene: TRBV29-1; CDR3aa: CSVPRQGGTGELFF
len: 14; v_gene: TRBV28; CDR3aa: CASSLGQAIYGYTF
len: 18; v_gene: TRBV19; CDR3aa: CASNGDGQGSSGNQPQHF
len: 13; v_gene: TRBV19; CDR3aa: CASTRGSYNEQFF
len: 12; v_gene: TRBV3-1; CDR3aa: CASSRASSGYTF
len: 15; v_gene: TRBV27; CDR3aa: CASSLLAMDRETQYF
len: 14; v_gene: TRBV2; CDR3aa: CASLPGPRTDTQYF
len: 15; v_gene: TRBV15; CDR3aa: CATSRATQGTYGYTF
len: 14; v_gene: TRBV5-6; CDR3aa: CASSLAGGLQPQHF
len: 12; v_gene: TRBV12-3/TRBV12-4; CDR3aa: CASSLSFQPQHF
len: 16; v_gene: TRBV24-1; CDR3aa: CATSDWGQKDTGELFF
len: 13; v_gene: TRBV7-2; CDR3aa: CASSANLANEQFF
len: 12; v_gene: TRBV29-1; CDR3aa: CSVRDGNEKLFF
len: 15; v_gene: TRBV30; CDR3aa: CAWQRPGQGRQPQHF
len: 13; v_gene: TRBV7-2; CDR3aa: CASSARAGGEQYF
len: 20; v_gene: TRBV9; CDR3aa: CASSVGPFNPQGRGDNEQFF
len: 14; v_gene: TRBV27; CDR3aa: CASRGGVRLHEQYF
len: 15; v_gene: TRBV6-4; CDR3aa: CASSPKGTGANVLTF
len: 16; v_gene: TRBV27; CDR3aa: CASSAQGRLSNSPLHF
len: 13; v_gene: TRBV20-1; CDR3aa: CSAITDSNQPQHF
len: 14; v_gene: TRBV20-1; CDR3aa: CSARTRGLHNQQYF
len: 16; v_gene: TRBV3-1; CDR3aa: CASSQNAGIGTDTQYF
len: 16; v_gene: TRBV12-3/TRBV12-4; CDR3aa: CASSLVAGVGTDTQYF
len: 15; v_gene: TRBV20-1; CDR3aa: CSARAPNRAREPQHF
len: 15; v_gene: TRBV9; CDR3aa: CASTPNDANTGELFF
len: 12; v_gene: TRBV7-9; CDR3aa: CASSLVLETQYF
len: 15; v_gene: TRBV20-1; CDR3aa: CSARDLAGSSYEQYF
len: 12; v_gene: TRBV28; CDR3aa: CASSLRETEAFF
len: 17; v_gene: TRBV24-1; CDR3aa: CATSAPVAASSYNEQFF
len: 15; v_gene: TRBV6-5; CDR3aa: CASRLTGGAGLEQYF
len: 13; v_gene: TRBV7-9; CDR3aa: CASSLSYAHEQYF
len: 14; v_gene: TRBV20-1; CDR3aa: CSAPTSGRANEQFF
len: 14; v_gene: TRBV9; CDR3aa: CASSKEQGADGYTF
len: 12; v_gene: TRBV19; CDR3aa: CASSMRGFEAFF
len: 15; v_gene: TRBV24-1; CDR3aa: CATSDLGFPYNEQFF
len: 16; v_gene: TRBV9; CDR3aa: CASSVLGTSGSHEQFF
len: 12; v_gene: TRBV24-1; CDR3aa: CATSQDADTQYF
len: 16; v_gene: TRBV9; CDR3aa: CASSVEDRAAKNIQYF
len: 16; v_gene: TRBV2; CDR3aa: CASSELRQGPYNEQFF
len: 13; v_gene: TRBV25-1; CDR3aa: CASSETSTGELFF
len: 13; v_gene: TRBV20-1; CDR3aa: CSAIRDTQDTQYF
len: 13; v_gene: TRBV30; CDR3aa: CAWSPRVDYGYTF
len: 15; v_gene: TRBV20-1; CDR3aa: CSARYQGALPYEQYF
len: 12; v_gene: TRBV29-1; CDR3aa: CSVVAGGQTQYF
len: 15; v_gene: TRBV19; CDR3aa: CASSTSNQGNQPQHF
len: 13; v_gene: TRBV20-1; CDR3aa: CSARATGGSGYTF
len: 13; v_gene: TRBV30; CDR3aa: CAWTGQGLSPPHF
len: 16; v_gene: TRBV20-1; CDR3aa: CSAKIRALAGDSTQYF
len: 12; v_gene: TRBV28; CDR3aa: CASSSGRPEAFF